The rows below give T cell receptor beta chains drawn from one sample of a study of identifying expanded T cells in peripheral blood. Profiled with immunoSEQ multiplex PCR; TCRdb holds only in-frame clones, not every one. The sample shows around 85,000 clones, more than 75% of them seen only once. Sequencing was performed on blood. Receptors were obtained from a person aged 18-69 years in good health. The CDR3 runs from the conserved cysteine through the conserved F or W. The D gene is left open where the match is weak. The size entry is marked missing in some rows and otherwise reads once, few, many or a size class.

CDR3 DNA: TGTGCCAGCAGCAAGGCCCCGGGGGGGGAAGAGACCCAGTACTTC
CDR3 protein: CASSKAPGGEETQYF
V gene: TRBV5-4
clone size: NA
J gene: TRBJ2-5
D gene: TRBD2

CDR3 DNA: TGTGCCAGCAGTAGTTCCGACAGGGCCGATCAGCCCCAGCATTTT
CDR3 protein: CASSSSDRADQPQHF
V gene: TRBV6-6
clone size: NA
J gene: TRBJ1-5
D gene: TRBD1

CDR3 DNA: TGTGCCAGCAGCAACCCCCCGGGGTGTAGCGGTGGCTACACCTTC
CDR3 protein: CASSNPPGCSGGYTF
V gene: TRBV12-1
clone size: once
J gene: TRBJ1-2
D gene: NA

CDR3 DNA: TGTGCCAGCAGACCGGGGAACGACACCATATATTTT
CDR3 protein: CASRPGNDTIYF
V gene: TRBV27
clone size: NA
J gene: TRBJ1-3
D gene: NA

CDR3 DNA: TGTGCCAGCAGCCCAGGACAGATCCCCTATGGCTACACCTTC
CDR3 protein: CASSPGQIPYGYTF
V gene: TRBV14
clone size: NA
J gene: TRBJ1-2
D gene: NA

CDR3 DNA: TGTGCCAGCAGCTTGACAGGGTTAGAGCAGTACTTC
CDR3 protein: CASSLTGLEQYF
V gene: TRBV5-5
clone size: NA
J gene: TRBJ2-7
D gene: NA

CDR3 DNA: TGTGCCAGTAGCACAGAAGGATCGACAGGGCCGGAGACCCAGTACTTC
CDR3 protein: CASSTEGSTGPETQYF
V gene: TRBV19
clone size: NA
J gene: TRBJ2-5
D gene: TRBD1

CDR3 DNA: TGTGCCAGCAGTGCGGTTACAGGGGGTAGCACAGATACGCAGTATTTT
CDR3 protein: CASSAVTGGSTDTQYF
V gene: TRBV6-1
clone size: once
J gene: TRBJ2-3
D gene: TRBD1

CDR3 DNA: TGTGCCAGCAGCTTAGCGGAGCCAGGCAGGGACTATGGCTACACCTTC
CDR3 protein: CASSLAEPGRDYGYTF
V gene: TRBV7-6
clone size: NA
J gene: TRBJ1-2
D gene: NA

CDR3 DNA: TGTGCCAGCAGCCGAATGACAGGCCAGTACACCGGGGAGCTGTTTTTT
CDR3 protein: CASSRMTGQYTGELFF
V gene: TRBV7-2
clone size: NA
J gene: TRBJ2-2
D gene: NA

CDR3 DNA: TGCAGCGTTGCCGGCAGGGTTTCCAATGAGCAGTTCTTC
CDR3 protein: CSVAGRVSNEQFF
V gene: TRBV29-1
clone size: NA
J gene: TRBJ2-1
D gene: NA

CDR3 DNA: TGTGCCAGCTCATCATCCGGGACAGACCAAGAGACCCAGTACTTC
CDR3 protein: CASSSSGTDQETQYF
V gene: TRBV18
clone size: NA
J gene: TRBJ2-5
D gene: TRBD1

CDR3 DNA: TGCGCCAGCAGCCAAGGTGGAGTCACAGATACGCAGTATTTT
CDR3 protein: CASSQGGVTDTQYF
V gene: TRBV4-3
clone size: NA
J gene: TRBJ2-3
D gene: NA

CDR3 DNA: TGCGCCAGCAGCTTGAATTGGGGTAAGGAGAACGAGCAGTACTTC
CDR3 protein: CASSLNWGKENEQYF
V gene: TRBV5-1
clone size: once
J gene: TRBJ2-7
D gene: NA

CDR3 DNA: TGCGCCACCCGGGATCTTAGCGGGGGGGCACAGGAGACCCAGTACTTC
CDR3 protein: CATRDLSGGAQETQYF
V gene: TRBV10-2
clone size: NA
J gene: TRBJ2-5
D gene: TRBD2

CDR3 DNA: TGCGCCAGCAGCTTAGACTTAAGGAGCACCGGGGAGCTGTTTTTT
CDR3 protein: CASSLDLRSTGELFF
V gene: TRBV5-1
clone size: NA
J gene: TRBJ2-2
D gene: NA

CDR3 DNA: TGTGCCAGCAGCCGTAGGGAGGCTAACTATGGCTACACCTTC
CDR3 protein: CASSRREANYGYTF
V gene: TRBV6-5
clone size: NA
J gene: TRBJ1-2
D gene: NA

CDR3 DNA: TGCGCCAGCAGCCAAAGTCGGGCAAACTATGGCTACACCTTC
CDR3 protein: CASSQSRANYGYTF
V gene: TRBV4-3
clone size: NA
J gene: TRBJ1-2
D gene: NA

CDR3 DNA: TGTGCCAGCAGTAAACAGGGGAACTCCTACGAGCAGTACTTC
CDR3 protein: CASSKQGNSYEQYF
V gene: TRBV6-1
clone size: NA
J gene: TRBJ2-7
D gene: TRBD1

CDR3 DNA: TGTGCCTGGAGATCTGGGGCGAAAACTGAAGCTTTCTTT
CDR3 protein: CAWRSGAKTEAFF
V gene: TRBV30
clone size: NA
J gene: TRBJ1-1
D gene: NA

CDR3 DNA: TGTGCCAGCAGCCTCGAAGGGAAATTCAGTAACATTCAGTACTTC
CDR3 protein: CASSLEGKFSNIQYF
V gene: TRBV5-4
clone size: NA
J gene: TRBJ2-4
D gene: NA

CDR3 DNA: TGTGCCAGCAGCGCCAAGACAGGGTGGGAGGAAAAACTGTTTTTT
CDR3 protein: CASSAKTGWEEKLFF
V gene: TRBV21-1
clone size: NA
J gene: TRBJ1-4
D gene: NA

CDR3 DNA: TGTGCCAGCAGCTTAGAGGTCAGCTACGAGCAGTACTTC
CDR3 protein: CASSLEVSYEQYF
V gene: TRBV7-7
clone size: NA
J gene: TRBJ2-7
D gene: NA

CDR3 DNA: TGTGCCGTATGTGTGCTACAGGGAAGACCCCTCCACTTT
CDR3 protein: CAVCVLQGRPLHF
V gene: TRBV6-5
clone size: few
J gene: TRBJ1-6
D gene: NA

CDR3 DNA: TGTGCCAGTAGTTCTTGGGGTACGAACACTGAAGCTTTCTTT
CDR3 protein: CASSSWGTNTEAFF
V gene: TRBV19
clone size: NA
J gene: TRBJ1-1
D gene: NA

CDR3 DNA: TGTGCCAGCAGCTTAGCGCTAATTCCGGACAATGACTATGGCTACACCTTC
CDR3 protein: CASSLALIPDNDYGYTF
V gene: TRBV7-2
clone size: NA
J gene: TRBJ1-2
D gene: NA